These T cell receptor beta chains were read from a single sample in a study of shared clonotypes between healthy human individuals. Repertoires were generated with immunoSEQ multiplex PCR, while TCRdb's copy carries only in-frame clones and drops some. This table holds about 1 million clones, 70% to 80% found once. Sequenced: memory CD4+ T cells sorted from blood. Receptors originate from a man between 18 and 29 years old in good health. Both conserved end residues are trimmed from each CDR3. Fields, in order: J gene, V gene, CDR3 protein.

>TRBJ1-1|TRBV6-5
ASSYQSWTEAF
>TRBJ1-6|TRBV11-2
ASSFTGDRNSPLH
>TRBJ1-1|TRBV10-3
AIMGAKQGEAF
>TRBJ2-5|TRBV15
ATSRGTVAEETQY
>TRBJ1-2|TRBV11-2
ASSSLRRQGLGYT
>TRBJ2-5|TRBV2
ASSERGQASQETQY
>TRBJ2-2|TRBV7-2
ASRPTQDTGELF
>TRBJ2-1|TRBV7-9
ASSLDEQF
>TRBJ2-7|TRBV30
AWGRDRGLEQY
>TRBJ2-3|TRBV5-1
ASSSPGTTSTDTQY
>TRBJ2-7|TRBV25-1
ASGRSLAGGYEQY
>TRBJ1-2|TRBV5-6
ASSQDRAYGYT
>TRBJ2-3|TRBV10-3
AISAPDREGTDTQY
>TRBJ1-1|TRBV2
ASGGEHTEAF
>TRBJ1-1|TRBV4-1
ASSQERTGTEAF
>TRBJ2-2|TRBV11-2
ASSLRLAGGYSNTGELF
>TRBJ1-2|TRBV6-5
ASSYTGDYGYT
>TRBJ2-1|TRBV14
ASSQYIEQF
>TRBJ1-4|TRBV6-1
ASSGEGKGFEKLF
>TRBJ2-7|TRBV7-3
ASSSQPGQEQY
>TRBJ2-7|TRBV28
ATKGRVYEQY
>TRBJ1-1|TRBV9
ASSVQGGSTEAF